This entry lists 3 T cell receptor beta chains sequenced from one sample in a study of shared clonotypes between healthy human individuals. Clones were read by immunoSEQ multiplex PCR, and TCRdb kept only the in-frame ones, dropping some. The sample contains nearly 1,000,000 clones, around three quarters of which appear only once. Sequenced sample: memory CD4+ T cells sorted from blood. Subset described: CD45RA-negative fraction. The receptors derive from a man younger than 30 in good health.

This clone was seen a few times. The rearrangement links TRBV30 to TRBJ2-5; no definite D call. The J call is doubtful: the DNA matches TRBJ2-7 better. The CDR3 runs 11 residues. Germline lookup yields CDR1 GTSNPN and CDR2 SVGIG (reference sequence). This CDR3 reads CAWRVSYEQYF. Written as DNA, the CDR3 is TGTGCCTGGAGAGTATCCTACGAGCAGTACTTC.

The V and J genes are TRBV15 and TRBJ2-1, with 7 positions matching TRBD2. This CDR3 comprises 16 residues. CDR1 is LNHNV and CDR2 is YYDKDF in the germline V gene (reference sequence). Trimming removed 1 base from V and 9 bases from J; junction bases left unmatched: 12. CDR3 residues: CATSRVLRRETIEQFF. DNA for the CDR3: TGTGCCACCAGCAGAGTTTTGCGGCGGGAGACCATTGAGCAGTTCTTC.

This clone was recorded a few times. The chain uses TRBV2 and TRBJ1-5, with D possibly matching TRBD1 (6 bases). The V and J ends lost 7 bases and 1 base respectively, with 11 bases between them. The CDR3 consists of 14 residues. CDR1 is SNHLY and CDR2 is FYNNEI in the germline V gene. DNA of the CDR3: TGTGCCAGCAAACTAGACAGGAGCAATCAGCCCCAGCATTTT. Protein sequence: CASKLDRSNQPQHF.